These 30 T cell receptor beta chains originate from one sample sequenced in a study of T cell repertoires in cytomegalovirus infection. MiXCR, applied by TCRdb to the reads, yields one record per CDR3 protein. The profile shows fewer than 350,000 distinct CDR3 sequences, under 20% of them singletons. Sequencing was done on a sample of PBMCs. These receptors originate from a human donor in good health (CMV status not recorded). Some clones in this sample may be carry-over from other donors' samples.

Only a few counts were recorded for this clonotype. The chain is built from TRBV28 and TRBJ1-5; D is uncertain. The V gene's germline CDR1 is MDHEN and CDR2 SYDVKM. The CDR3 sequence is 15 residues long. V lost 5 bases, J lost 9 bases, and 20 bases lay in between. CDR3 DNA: TGTGCCAGCAGTAGCCCCTGGGGTACCGCGTGGCCCCAGCATTTT. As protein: CASSSPWGTAWPQHF.

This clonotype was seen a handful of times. The CDR3 spells CASSLTAGAEAFF. CDR3 DNA sequence: TGTGCCAGCAGTTTAACCGCGGGCGCTGAAGCTTTCTTT. This chain connects TRBV27 to TRBJ1-1; D gene unclear. Germline-derived CDR1 and CDR2 are MNHEY and SMNVEV (reference sequence). V lost 2 bases to trimming and J lost 6 bases, with 10 bases between them. The CDR3 totals 13 residues.

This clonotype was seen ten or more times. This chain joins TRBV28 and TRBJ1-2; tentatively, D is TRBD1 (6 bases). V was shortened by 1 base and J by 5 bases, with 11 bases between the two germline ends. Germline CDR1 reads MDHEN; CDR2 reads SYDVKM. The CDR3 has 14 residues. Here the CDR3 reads CASSLSGGWYGYTF. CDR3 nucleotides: TGTGCCAGCAGTTTATCGGGGGGCTGGTATGGCTACACCTTC.

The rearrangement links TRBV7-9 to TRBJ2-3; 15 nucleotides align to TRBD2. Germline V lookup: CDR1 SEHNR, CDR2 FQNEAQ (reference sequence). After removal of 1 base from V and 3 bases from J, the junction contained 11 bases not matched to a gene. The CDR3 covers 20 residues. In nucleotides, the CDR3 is TGTGCCAGCAGCTTAGTCCCCGGACTAGCGGGGGGGACAGGGACAGATACGCAGTATTTT. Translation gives CASSLVPGLAGGTGTDTQYF.

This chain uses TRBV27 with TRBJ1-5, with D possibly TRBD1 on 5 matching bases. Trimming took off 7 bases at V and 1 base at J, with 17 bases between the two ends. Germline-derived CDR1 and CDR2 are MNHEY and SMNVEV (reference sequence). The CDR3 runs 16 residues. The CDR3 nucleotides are TGTGCCAGCATCCTTGGCAGGGCCCTCAGCAATCAGCCCCAGCATTTT. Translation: CASILGRALSNQPQHF.

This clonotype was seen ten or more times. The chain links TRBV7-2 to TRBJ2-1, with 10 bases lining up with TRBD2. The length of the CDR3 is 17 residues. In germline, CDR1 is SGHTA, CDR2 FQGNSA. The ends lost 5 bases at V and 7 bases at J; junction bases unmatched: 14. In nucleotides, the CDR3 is TGTGCCAGCAGCCCAAGGGAGAGCGGGGGGGCCCGAAATGAGCAGTTCTTC. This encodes CASSPRESGGARNEQFF.

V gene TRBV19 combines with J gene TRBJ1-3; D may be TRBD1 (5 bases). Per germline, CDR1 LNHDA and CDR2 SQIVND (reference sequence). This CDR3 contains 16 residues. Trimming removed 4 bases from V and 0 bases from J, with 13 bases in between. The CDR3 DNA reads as TGTGCCAGTAGTAATCGGGGCGGAGGCTCTGGAAACACCATATATTTT. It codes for CASSNRGGGSGNTIYF.

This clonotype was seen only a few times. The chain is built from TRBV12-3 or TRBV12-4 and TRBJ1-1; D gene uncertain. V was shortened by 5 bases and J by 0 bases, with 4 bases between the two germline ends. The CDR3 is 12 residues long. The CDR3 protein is CASSKVNTEAFF. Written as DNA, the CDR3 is TGTGCCAGCAGTAAGGTGAACACTGAAGCTTTCTTT.

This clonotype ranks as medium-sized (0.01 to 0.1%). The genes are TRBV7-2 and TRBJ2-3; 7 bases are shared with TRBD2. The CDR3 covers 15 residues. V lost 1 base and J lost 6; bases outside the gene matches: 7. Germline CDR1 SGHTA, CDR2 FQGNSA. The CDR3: CASSLDGTTVDTQYF. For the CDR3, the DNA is TGTGCCAGCAGCTTAGACGGGACTACCGTCGATACGCAGTATTTT.

The CDR3 DNA reads TGTGCCAGCGGGGAGGGGGGAGACTTCAAAAACATTCAGTACTTC. It encodes CASGEGGDFKNIQYF. The chain links TRBV9 to TRBJ2-4; possibly TRBD2 for D (7 bases). Germline CDR1 SGDLS, CDR2 YYNGEE. V lost 7 bases and J lost 3, with 17 bases in between. The CDR3 covers 15 residues.

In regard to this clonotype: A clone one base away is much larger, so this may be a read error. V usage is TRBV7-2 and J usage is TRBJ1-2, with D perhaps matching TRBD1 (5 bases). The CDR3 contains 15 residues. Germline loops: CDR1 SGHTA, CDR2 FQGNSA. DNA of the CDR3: TGTGCCAGAAGCTTAGCCGTCGGTGGGGGCTATGGCTACACCTTC. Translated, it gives CARSLAVGGGYGYTF.

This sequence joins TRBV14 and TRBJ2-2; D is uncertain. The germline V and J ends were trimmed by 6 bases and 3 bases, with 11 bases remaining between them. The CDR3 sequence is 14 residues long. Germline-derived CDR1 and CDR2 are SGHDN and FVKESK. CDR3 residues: CASRKLADTGELFF. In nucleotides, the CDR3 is TGTGCCAGCAGAAAGTTGGCGGACACCGGGGAGCTGTTTTTT.

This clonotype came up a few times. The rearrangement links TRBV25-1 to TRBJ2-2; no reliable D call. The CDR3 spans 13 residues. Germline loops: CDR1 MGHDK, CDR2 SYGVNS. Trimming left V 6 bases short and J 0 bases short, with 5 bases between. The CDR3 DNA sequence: TGTGCCAGCAGGGTCCCGAACACCGGGGAGCTGTTTTTT. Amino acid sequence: CASRVPNTGELFF.

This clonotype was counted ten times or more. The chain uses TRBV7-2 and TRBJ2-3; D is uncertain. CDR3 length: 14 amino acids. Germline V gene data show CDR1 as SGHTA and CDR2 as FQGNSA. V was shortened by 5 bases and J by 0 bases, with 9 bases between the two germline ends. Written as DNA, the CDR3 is TGTGCCAGCAGCCCCGGTACTAGCACAGATACGCAGTATTTT. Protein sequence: CASSPGTSTDTQYF.

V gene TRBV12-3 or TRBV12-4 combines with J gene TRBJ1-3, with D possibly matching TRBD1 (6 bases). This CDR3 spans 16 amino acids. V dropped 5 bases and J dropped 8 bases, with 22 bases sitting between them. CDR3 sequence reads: CASSPRIGGPLDTIYF. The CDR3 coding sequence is TGTGCCAGCAGTCCCCGGATCGGGGGGCCGCTTGACACCATATATTTT.

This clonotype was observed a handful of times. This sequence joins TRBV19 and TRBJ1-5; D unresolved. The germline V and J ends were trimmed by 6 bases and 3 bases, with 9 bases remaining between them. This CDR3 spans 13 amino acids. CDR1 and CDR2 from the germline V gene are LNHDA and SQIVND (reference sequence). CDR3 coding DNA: TGTGCCAGTAGGGCAGACCTCAATCAGCCCCAGCATTTT. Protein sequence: CASRADLNQPQHF.

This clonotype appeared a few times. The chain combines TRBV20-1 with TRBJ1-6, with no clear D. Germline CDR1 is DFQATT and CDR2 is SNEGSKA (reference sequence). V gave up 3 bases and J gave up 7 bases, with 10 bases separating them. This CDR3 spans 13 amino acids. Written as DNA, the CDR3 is TGCAGTGCTAGCGATCGGCGAAATTCACCCCTCCACTTT. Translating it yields CSASDRRNSPLHF.

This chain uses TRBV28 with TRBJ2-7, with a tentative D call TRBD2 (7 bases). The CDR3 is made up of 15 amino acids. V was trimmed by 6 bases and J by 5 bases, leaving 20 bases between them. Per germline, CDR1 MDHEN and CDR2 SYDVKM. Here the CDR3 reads CASRDIRGGYHEQYF. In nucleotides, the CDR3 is TGTGCCAGCAGGGATATCAGGGGAGGGTATCACGAGCAGTACTTC.

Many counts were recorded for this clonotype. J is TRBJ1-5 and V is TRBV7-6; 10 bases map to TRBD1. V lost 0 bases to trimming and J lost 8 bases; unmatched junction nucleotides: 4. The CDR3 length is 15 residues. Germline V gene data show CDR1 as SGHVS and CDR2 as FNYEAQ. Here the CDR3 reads CASSLALGTGEPQHF. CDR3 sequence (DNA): TGTGCCAGCAGCTTAGCGTTGGGGACAGGGGAGCCCCAGCATTTT. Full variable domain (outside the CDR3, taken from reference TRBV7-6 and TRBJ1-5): GAGVSQSPRYKVTKRGQDVALRCDPISGHVSLYWYRQALGQGPEFLTYFNYEAQQDKSGLPNDRFSAERPEGSISTLTIQRTEQRDSAMYRCASSLALGTGEPQHFGDGTRLSIL.

The chain's CDR3 is CASSLETSGATDTQYF. The DNA of the CDR3 is TGTGCCAGCAGCTTGGAGACTAGCGGGGCTACAGATACGCAGTATTTT. V is TRBV5-4 and J is TRBJ2-3; 11 bases align to TRBD2. Looked up from germline, CDR1 is SGHNT and CDR2 is YYREEE (reference sequence). There are 16 residues in the CDR3. The V gene end was trimmed by 0 bases and the J gene end by 3 bases; junction bases not matched to a gene: 3.

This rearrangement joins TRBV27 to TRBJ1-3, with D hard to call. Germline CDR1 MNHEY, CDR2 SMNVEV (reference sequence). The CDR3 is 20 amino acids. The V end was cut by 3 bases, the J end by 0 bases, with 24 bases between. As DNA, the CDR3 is TGTGCCAGCAGTTTTGGTCTCCCGGCCGATGCGACCACCTCTGGAAACACCATATATTTT. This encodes CASSFGLPADATTSGNTIYF.

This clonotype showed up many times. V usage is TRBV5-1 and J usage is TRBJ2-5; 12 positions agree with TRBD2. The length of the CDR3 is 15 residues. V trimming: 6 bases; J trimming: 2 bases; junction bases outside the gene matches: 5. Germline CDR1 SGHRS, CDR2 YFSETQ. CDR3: CASKTSGGPQETQYF. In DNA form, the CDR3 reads TGCGCCAGCAAAACTAGCGGGGGGCCGCAAGAGACCCAGTACTTC.

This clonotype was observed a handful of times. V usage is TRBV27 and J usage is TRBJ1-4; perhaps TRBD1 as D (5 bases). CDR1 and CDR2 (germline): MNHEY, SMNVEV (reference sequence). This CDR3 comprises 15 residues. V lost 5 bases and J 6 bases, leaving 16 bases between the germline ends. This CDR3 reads CASSTNRGGYEKLFF. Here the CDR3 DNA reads TGTGCCAGCAGTACTAACCGCGGGGGATATGAAAAACTGTTTTTT.

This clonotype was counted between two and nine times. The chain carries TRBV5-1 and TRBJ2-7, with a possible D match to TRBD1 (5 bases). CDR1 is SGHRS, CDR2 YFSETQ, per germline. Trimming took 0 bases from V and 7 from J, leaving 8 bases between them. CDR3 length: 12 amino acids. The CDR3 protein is CASSLDRREQYF. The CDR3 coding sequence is TGCGCCAGCAGCTTGGACAGGCGGGAGCAGTACTTC.

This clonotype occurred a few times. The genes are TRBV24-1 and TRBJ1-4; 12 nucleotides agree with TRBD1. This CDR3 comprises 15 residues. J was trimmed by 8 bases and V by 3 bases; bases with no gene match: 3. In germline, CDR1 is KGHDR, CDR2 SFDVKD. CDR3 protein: CATSDAGTGGEKLFF. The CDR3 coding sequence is TGTGCCACCAGTGATGCCGGGACAGGGGGCGAAAAACTGTTTTTT.

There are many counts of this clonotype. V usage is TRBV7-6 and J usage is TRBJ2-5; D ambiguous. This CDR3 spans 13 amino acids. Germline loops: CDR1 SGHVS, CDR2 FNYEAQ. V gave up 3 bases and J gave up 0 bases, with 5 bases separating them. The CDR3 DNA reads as TGTGCCAGCAGCTTGGGCTACCAAGAGACCCAGTACTTC. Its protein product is CASSLGYQETQYF.

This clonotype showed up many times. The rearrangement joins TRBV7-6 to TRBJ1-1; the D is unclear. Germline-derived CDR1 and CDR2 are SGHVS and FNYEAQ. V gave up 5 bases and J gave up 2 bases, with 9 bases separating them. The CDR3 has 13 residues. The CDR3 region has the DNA TGTGCCAGCAGCGATCGCCCTAACACTGAAGCTTTCTTT. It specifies CASSDRPNTEAFF.

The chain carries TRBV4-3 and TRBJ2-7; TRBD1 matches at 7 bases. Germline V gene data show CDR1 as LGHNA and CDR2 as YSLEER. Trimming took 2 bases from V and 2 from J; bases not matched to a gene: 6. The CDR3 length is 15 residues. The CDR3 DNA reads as TGCGCCAGCAGCCAATCCGACAGGGTAACCTACGAGCAGTACTTC. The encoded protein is CASSQSDRVTYEQYF.

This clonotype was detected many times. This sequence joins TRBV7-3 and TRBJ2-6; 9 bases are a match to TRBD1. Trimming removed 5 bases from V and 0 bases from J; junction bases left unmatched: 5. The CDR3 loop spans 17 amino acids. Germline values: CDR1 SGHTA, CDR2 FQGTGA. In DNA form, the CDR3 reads TGTGCCAGCAGCCCAGGGACAGGGAACTCTGGGGCCAACGTCCTGACTTTC. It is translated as CASSPGTGNSGANVLTF.

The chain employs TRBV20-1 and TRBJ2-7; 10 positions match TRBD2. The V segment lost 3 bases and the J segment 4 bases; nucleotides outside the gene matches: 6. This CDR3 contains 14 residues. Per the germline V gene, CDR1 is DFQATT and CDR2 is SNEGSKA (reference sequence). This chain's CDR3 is CSASPPSGGYEQYF. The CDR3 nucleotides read TGCAGTGCTAGTCCACCTAGCGGGGGATACGAGCAGTACTTC.